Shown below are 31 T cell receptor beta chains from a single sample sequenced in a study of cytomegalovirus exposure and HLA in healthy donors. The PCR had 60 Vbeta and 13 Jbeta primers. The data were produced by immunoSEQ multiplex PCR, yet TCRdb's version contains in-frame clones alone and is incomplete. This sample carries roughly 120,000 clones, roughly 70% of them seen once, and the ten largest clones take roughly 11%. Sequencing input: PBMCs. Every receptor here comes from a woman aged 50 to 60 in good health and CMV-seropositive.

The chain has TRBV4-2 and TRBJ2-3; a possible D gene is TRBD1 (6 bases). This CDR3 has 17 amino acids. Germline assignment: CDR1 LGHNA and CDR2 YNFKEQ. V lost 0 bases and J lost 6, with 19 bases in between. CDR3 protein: CASSQDLFRGTLDTQYF. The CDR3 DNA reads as TGTGCCAGCAGCCAAGATCTTTTTAGGGGGACGTTGGATACGCAGTATTTT.

The CDR3 protein is CASRLAGGPGELFF. CDR3 DNA sequence: TGTGCCAGTAGATTAGCGGGGGGGCCCGGGGAGCTGTTTTTT. V usage is TRBV19 and J usage is TRBJ2-2; 11 bases are shared with TRBD2. CDR3 length: 14 residues. Germline V gene data show CDR1 as LNHDA and CDR2 as SQIVND (reference sequence). J lost 6 bases, V lost 6 bases, and 3 bases had no gene match. The full variable domain, rest sourced from reference TRBV19 and TRBJ2-2, is DGGITQSPKYLFRKEGQNVTLSCEQNLNHDAMYWYRQDPGQGLRLIYYSQIVNDFQKGDIAEGYSVSREKKESFPLTVTSAQKNPTAFYLCASRLAGGPGELFFGEGSRLTVL.

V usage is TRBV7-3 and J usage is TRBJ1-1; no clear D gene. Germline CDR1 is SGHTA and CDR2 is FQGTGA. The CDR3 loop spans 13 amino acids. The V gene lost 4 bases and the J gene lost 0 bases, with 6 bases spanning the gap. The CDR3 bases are TGTGCCAGCAGCTCCCAAATGAACACTGAAGCTTTCTTT. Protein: CASSSQMNTEAFF.

The CDR3 protein is CASHQAGAGNTIYF. CDR3 coding DNA: TGTGCCAGTCACCAAGCTGGGGCCGGAAACACCATATATTTT. This chain links TRBV19 with TRBJ1-3, with D possibly TRBD1 on 5 matching bases. Germline V gene data show CDR1 as LNHDA and CDR2 as SQIVND (reference sequence). The CDR3 has 14 residues. V lost 8 bases, J lost 4 bases, and 15 bases lay in between.

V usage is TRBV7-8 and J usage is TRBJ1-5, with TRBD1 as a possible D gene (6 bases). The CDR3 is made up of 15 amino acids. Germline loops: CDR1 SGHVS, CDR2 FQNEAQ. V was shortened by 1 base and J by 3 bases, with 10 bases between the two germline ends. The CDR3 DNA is TGTGCCAGCAGCTTAGTAGGGGACAACAATCAGCCCCAGCATTTT. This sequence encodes CASSLVGDNNQPQHF.

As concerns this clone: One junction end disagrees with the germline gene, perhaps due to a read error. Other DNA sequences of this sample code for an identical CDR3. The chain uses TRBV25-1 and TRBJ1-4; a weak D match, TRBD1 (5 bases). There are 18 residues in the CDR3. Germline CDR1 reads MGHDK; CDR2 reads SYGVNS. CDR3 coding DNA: TGTGCCAGCAGTGACTCCAGGGTGAAAGTTGCAACTAACGAAAAACTGTTTTTT. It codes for CASSDSRVKVATNEKLFF.

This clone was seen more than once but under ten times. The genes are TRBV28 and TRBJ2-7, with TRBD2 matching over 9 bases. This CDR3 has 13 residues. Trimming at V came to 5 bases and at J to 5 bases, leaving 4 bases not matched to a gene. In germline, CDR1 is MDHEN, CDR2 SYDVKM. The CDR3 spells CASSRTSVDEQYF. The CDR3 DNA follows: TGTGCCAGCAGTAGGACTAGCGTCGACGAGCAGTACTTC.

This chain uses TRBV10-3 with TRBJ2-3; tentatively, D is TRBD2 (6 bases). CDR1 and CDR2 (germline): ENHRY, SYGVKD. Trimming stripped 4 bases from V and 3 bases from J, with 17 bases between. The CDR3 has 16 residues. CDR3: CAISGGLFGGTDTQYF. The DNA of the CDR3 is TGTGCCATCAGTGGGGGCCTTTTCGGGGGTACAGATACGCAGTATTTT.

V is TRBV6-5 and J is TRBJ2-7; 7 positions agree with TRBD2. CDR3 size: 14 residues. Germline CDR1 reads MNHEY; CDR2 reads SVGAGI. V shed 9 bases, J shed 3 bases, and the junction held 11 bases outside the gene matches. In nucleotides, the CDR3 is TGTGCCAGTCCCCTCGGGACTACAATCTACGAGCAGTACTTC. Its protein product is CASPLGTTIYEQYF.

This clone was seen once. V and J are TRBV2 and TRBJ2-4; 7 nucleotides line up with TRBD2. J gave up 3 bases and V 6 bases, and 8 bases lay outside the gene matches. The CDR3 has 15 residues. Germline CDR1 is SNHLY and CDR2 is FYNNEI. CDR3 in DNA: TGTGCCAGCAGATGGGGAGGGCCCGACAAAAACATTCAGTACTTC. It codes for CASRWGGPDKNIQYF.

CDR3 nucleotides: TGTGCCAGCAGCTTCTTGAGACAGCAAGAGACCCAGTACTTC. This codes for CASSFLRQQETQYF. This chain links TRBV5-5 with TRBJ2-5; tentative D call: TRBD1 (5 bases). Germline V gives CDR1 SGHKS, CDR2 YYEKEE (reference sequence). Trimming took off 2 bases at V and 2 bases at J, with 10 bases between the two ends. CDR3 length: 14 amino acids.

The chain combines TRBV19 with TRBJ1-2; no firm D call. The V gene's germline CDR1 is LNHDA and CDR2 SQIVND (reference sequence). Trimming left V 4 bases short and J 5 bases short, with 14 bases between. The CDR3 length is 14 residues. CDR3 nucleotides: TGTGCCAGTAGTACCCTGACGGGTGAATATGGCTACACCTTC. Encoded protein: CASSTLTGEYGYTF.

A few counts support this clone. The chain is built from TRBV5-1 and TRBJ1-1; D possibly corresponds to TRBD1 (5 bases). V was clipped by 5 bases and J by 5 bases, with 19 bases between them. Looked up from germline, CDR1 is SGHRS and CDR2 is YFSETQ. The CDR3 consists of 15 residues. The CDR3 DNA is TGCGCCAGCAGTCTCCCGGGGGGGGAGGGAACTGAAGCTTTCTTT. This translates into CASSLPGGEGTEAFF.

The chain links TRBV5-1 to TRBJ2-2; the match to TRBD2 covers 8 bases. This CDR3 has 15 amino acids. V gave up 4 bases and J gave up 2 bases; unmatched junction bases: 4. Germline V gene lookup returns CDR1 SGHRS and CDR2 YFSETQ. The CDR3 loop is CASSVAGTNTGELFF. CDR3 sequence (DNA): TGCGCCAGCAGCGTAGCGGGAACCAACACCGGGGAGCTGTTTTTT.

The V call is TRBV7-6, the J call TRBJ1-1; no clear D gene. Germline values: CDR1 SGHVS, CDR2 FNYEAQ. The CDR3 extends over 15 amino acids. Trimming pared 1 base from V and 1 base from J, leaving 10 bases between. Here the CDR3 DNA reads TGTGCCAGCAGCTTAGAACAGTGGGCGAACACTGAAGCTTTCTTT. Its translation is CASSLEQWANTEAFF. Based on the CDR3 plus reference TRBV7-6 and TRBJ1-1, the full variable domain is GAGVSQSPRYKVTKRGQDVALRCDPISGHVSLYWYRQALGQGPEFLTYFNYEAQQDKSGLPNDRFSAERPEGSISTLTIQRTEQRDSAMYRCASSLEQWANTEAFFGQGTRLTVV.

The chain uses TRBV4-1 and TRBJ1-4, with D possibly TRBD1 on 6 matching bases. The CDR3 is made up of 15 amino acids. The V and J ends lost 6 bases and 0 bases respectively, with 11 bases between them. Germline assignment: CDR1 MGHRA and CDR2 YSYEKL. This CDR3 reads CASSSGQPTNEKLFF. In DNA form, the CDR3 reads TGCGCCAGCAGTTCCGGACAGCCAACTAATGAAAAACTGTTTTTT.

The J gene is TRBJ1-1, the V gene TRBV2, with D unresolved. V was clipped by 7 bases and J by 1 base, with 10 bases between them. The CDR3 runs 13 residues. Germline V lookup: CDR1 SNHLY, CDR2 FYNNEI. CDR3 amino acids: CASKKEENTEAFF. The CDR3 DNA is TGTGCCAGCAAGAAGGAGGAGAACACTGAAGCTTTCTTT.

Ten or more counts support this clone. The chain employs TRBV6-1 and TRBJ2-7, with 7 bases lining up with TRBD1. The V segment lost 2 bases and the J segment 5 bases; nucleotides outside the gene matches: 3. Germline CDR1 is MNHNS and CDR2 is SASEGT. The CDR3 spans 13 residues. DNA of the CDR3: TGTGCCAGCAGTGAAAGACAGGGCGACGAGCAGTACTTC. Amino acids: CASSERQGDEQYF.

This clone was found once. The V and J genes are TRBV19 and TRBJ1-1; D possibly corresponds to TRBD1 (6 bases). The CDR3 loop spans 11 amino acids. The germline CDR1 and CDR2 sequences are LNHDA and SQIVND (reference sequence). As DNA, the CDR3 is TGTGCGACGGACAGGAACACTGAAGCTTTCTTT. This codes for CATDRNTEAFF.

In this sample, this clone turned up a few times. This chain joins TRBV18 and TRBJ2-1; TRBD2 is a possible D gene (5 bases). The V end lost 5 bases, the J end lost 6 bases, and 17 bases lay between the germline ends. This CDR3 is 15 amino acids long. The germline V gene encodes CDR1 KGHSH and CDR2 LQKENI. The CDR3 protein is CASSVAVLGSNEQFF. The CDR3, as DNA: TGTGCCAGCTCAGTTGCCGTGCTTGGGAGCAATGAGCAGTTCTTC.

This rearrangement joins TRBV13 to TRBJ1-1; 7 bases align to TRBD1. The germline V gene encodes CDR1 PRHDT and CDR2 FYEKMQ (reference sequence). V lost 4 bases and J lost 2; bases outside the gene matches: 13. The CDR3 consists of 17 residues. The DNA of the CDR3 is TGTGCCAGCAGCTCGCCATTCCGGGACAGAGGAAACACTGAAGCTTTCTTT. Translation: CASSSPFRDRGNTEAFF.

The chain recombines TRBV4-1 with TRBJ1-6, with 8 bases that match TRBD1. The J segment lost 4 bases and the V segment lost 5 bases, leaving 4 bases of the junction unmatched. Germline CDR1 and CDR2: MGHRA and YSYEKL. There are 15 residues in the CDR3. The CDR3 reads CASSVQGGYNSPLHF. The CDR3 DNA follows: TGCGCCAGCAGCGTACAGGGGGGGTATAATTCACCCCTCCACTTT.

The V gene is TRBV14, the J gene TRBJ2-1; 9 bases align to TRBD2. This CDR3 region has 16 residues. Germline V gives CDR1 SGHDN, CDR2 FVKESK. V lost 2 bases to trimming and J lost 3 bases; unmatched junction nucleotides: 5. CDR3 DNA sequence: TGTGCCAGCAGCCAACTAGCGGGGACAGTCTACAATGAGCAGTTCTTC. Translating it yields CASSQLAGTVYNEQFF.

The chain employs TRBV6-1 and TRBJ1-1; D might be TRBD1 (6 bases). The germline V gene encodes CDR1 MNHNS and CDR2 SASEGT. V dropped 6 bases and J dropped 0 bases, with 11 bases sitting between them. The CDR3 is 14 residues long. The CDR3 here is CASSRDNMNTEAFF. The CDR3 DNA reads TGTGCCAGCAGCCGGGACAACATGAACACTGAAGCTTTCTTT.

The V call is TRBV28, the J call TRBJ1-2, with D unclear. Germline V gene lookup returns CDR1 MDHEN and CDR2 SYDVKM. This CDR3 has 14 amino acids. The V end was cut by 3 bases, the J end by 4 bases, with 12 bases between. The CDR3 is CASSFIGEGYGYTF. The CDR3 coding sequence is TGTGCCAGCAGTTTTATCGGGGAGGGCTATGGCTACACCTTC.

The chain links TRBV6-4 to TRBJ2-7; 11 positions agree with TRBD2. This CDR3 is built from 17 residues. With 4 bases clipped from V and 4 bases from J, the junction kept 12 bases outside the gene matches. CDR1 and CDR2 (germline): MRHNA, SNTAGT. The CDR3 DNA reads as TGTGCCAGCAGTGTTATAGCGGGAGGGCCCCAGCTTTACGAGCAGTACTTC. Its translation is CASSVIAGGPQLYEQYF.

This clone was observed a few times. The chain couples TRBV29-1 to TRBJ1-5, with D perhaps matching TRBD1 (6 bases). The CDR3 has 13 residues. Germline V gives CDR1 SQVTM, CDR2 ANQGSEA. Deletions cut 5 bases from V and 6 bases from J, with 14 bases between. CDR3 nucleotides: TGCAGCGTTACACAGGGTCCCGGTCAGCCCCAGCATTTT. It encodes CSVTQGPGQPQHF.

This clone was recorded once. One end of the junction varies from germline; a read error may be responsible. The CDR3: CASTYRTGGTDNTIYF. In DNA form, the CDR3 reads TGTGCCAGCACTTACCGGACAGGGGGCACTGATAACACCATATATTTT. The J gene is TRBJ1-3, the V gene TRBV6-6; 11 bases agree with TRBD1. This CDR3 has 16 residues. Germline V gene sequence: CDR1 MNHNY, CDR2 SVGAGI (reference sequence).

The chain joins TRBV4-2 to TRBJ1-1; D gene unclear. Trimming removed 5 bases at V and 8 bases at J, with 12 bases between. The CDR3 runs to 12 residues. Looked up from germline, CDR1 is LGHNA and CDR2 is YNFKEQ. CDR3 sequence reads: CASSSQKREAFF. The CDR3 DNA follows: TGTGCCAGCAGCTCCCAGAAGAGGGAAGCTTTCTTT.

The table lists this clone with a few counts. CDR3 residues: CASSGGGLDTQYF. The CDR3 DNA reads TGTGCCAGTAGCGGGGGGGGGCTGGATACGCAGTATTTT. The chain employs TRBV19 and TRBJ2-3; 8 nucleotides align to TRBD2. CDR3 length equals 13 residues. Trimming at V came to 6 bases and at J to 6 bases, leaving 5 bases not matched to a gene. Germline assignment: CDR1 LNHDA and CDR2 SQIVND (reference sequence).

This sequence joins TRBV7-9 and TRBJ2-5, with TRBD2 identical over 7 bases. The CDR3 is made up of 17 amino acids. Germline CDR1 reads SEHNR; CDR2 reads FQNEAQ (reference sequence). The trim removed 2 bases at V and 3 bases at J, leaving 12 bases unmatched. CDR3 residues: CASSLFSPGGYEETQYF. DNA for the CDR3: TGTGCCAGCAGCTTATTTAGTCCCGGGGGGTACGAAGAGACCCAGTACTTC.